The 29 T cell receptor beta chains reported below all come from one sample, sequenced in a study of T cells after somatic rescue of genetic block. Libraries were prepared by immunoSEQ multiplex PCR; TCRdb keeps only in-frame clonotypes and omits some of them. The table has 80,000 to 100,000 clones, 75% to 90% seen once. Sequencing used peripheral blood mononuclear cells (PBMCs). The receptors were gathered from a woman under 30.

The CDR3 is CASSISVGELFF. The CDR3 nucleotides are TGTGCCAGTAGTATATCGGTCGGGGAGCTGTTTTTT. The genes are TRBV19 and TRBJ2-2; D not resolved. CDR1 LNHDA and CDR2 SQIVND come from the germline V gene (reference sequence). V lost 2 bases to trimming and J lost 7 bases, with 5 bases between them. This CDR3 has 12 residues.

The DNA of the CDR3 is TGTGCCAGCAGCATTCAGGCGGGAGCCACTTACGAGCAGTACTTC. Translation gives CASSIQAGATYEQYF. The genes are TRBV7-6 and TRBJ2-7; 7 bases are shared with TRBD2. The CDR3 runs 15 residues. The ends lost 5 bases at V and 4 bases at J; junction bases unmatched: 11. Germline V gives CDR1 SGHVS, CDR2 FNYEAQ.

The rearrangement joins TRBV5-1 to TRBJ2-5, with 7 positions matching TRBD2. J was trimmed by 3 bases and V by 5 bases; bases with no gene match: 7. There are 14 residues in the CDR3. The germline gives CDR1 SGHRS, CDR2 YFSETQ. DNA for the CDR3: TGCGCCAGCAGTTCAGTAGCGGGTAAAGAGACCCAGTACTTC. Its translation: CASSSVAGKETQYF.

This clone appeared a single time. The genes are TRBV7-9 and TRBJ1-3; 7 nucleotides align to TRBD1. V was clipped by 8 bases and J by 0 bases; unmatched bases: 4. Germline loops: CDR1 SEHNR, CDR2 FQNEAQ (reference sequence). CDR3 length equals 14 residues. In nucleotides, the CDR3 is TGTGCCAGCCCGGGACAGAGCTCTGGAAACACCATATATTTT. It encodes CASPGQSSGNTIYF.

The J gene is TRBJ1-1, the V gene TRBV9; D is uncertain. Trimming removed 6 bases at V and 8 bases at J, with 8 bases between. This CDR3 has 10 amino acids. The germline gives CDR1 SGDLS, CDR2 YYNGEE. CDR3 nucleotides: TGTGCCAGCACCCGCACCGAAGCTTTCTTT. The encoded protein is CASTRTEAFF. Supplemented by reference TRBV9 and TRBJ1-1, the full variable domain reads DSGVTQTPKHLITATGQRVTLRCSPRSGDLSVYWYQQSLDQGLQFLIQYYNGEERAKGNILERFSAQQFPDLHSELNLSSLELGDSALYFCASTRTEAFFGQGTRLTVV.

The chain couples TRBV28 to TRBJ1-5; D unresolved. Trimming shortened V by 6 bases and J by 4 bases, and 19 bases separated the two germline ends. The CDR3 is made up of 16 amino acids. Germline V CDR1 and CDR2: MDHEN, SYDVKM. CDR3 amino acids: CASRDSALPSNQPQHF. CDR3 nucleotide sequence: TGTGCCAGCAGGGACTCGGCTCTCCCGTCGAATCAGCCCCAGCATTTT.

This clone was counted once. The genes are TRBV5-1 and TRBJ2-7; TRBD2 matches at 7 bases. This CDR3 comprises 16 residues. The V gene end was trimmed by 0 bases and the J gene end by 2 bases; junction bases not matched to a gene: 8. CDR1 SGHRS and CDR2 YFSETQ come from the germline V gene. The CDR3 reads CASSLGGTSVTYEQYF. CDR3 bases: TGCGCCAGCAGCTTGGGGGGCACTAGCGTTACCTACGAGCAGTACTTC.

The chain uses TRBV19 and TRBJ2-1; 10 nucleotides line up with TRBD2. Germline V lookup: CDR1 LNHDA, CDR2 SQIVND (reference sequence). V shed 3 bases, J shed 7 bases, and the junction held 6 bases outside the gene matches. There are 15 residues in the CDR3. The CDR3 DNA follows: TGTGCCAGTAGTATGGATAGCGGGAGGACTAATGAGCAGTTCTTC. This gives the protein CASSMDSGRTNEQFF.

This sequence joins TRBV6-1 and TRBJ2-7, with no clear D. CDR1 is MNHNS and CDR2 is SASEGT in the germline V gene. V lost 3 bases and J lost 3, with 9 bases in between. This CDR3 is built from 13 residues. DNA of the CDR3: TGTGCCAGCAGTGATCGTCCGCGCTACGAGCAGTACTTC. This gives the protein CASSDRPRYEQYF.

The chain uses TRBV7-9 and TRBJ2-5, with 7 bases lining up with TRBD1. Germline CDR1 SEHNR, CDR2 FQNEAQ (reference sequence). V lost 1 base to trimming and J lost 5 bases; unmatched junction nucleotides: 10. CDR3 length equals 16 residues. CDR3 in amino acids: CASSLVTGLSKETQYF. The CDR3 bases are TGTGCCAGCAGCTTAGTGACAGGGTTAAGTAAGGAGACCCAGTACTTC.

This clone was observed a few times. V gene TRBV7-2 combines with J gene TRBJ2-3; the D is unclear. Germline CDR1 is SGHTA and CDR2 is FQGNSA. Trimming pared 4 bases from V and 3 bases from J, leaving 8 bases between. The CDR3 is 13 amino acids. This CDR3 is CASSSPLTDTQYF. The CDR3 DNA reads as TGTGCCAGCAGCTCGCCTTTAACAGATACGCAGTATTTT.

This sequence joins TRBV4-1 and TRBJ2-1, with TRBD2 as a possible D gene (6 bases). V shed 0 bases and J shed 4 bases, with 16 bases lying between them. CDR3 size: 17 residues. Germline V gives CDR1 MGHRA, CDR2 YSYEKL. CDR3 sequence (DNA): TGCGCCAGCAGCCAAGATCGGGGGACCAACTTATACAATGAGCAGTTCTTC. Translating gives CASSQDRGTNLYNEQFF.

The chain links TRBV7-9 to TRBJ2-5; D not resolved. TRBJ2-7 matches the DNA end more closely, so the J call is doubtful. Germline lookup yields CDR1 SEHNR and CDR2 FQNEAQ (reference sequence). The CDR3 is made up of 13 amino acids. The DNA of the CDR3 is TGTGCCAGCAGCCCGCGGATTTCCTACGAGCAGTACTTC. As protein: CASSPRISYEQYF.

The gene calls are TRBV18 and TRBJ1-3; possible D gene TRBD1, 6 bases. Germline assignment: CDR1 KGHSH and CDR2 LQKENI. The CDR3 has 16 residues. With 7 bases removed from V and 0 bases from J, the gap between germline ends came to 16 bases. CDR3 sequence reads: CASFNRVRSSGNTIYF. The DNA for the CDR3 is TGTGCCAGCTTCAACAGGGTTAGGAGCTCTGGAAACACCATATATTTT.

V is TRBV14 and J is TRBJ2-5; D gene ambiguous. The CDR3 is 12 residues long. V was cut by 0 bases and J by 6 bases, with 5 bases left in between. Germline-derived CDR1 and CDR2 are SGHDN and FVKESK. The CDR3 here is CASSQDSQTQYF. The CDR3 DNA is TGTGCCAGCAGCCAAGATTCGCAGACCCAGTACTTC. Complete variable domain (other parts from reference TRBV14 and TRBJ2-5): EAGVTQFPSHSVIEKGQTVTLRCDPISGHDNLYWYRRVMGKEIKFLLHFVKESKQDESGMPNNRFLAERTGGTYSTLKVQPAELEDSGVYFCASSQDSQTQYFGPGTRLLVL.

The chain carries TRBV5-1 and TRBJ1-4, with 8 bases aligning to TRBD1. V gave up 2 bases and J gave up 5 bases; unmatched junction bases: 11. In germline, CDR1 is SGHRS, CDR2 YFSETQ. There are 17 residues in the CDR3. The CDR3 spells CASSFISKTGGNEKLFF. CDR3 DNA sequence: TGCGCCAGCAGCTTCATTAGCAAAACAGGGGGAAATGAAAAACTGTTTTTT.

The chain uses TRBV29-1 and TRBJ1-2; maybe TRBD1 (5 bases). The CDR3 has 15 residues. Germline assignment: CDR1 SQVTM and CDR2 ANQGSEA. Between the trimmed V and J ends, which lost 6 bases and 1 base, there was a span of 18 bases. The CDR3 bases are TGCAGCGTGGGGGGGTTAGGGCCTAATAACTATGGCTACACCTTC. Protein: CSVGGLGPNNYGYTF. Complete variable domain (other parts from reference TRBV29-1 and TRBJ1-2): SAVISQKPSRDICQRGTSLTIQCQVDSQVTMMFWYRQQPGQSLTLIATANQGSEATYESGFVIDKFPISRPNLTFSTLTVSNMSPEDSSIYLCSVGGLGPNNYGYTFGSGTRLTVV.

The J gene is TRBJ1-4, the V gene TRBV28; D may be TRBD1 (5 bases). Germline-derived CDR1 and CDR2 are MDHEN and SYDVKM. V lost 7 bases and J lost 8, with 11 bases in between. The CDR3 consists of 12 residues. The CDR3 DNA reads TGTGCCAGCACGGGGGGGGAAGAAAAACTGTTTTTT. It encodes CASTGGEEKLFF. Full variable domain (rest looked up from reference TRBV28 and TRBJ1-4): DVKVTQSSRYLVKRTGEKVFLECVQDMDHENMFWYRQDPGLGLRLIYFSYDVKMKEKGDIPEGYSVSREKKERFSLILESASTNQTSMYLCASTGGEEKLFFGSGTQLSVL.

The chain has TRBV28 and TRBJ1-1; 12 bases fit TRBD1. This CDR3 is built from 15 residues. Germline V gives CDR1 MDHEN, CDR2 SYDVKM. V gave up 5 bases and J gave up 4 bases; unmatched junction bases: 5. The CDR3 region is CASSRGGQGATEAFF. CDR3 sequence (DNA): TGTGCCAGCAGTCGGGGGGGACAGGGGGCCACTGAAGCTTTCTTT.

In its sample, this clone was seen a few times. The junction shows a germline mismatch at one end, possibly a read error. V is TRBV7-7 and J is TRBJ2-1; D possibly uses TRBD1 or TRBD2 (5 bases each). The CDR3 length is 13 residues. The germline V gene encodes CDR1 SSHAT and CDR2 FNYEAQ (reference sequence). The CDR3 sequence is CASSSGPLNEQFF. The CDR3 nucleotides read TGTGCTAGCAGCTCGGGACCTCTCAATGAGCAGTTCTTC. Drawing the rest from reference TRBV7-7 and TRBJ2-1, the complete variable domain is GAGVSQSPRYKVTKRGQDVTLRCDPISSHATLYWYQQALGQGPEFLTYFNYEAQPDKSGLPSDRFSAERPEGSISTLTIQRTEQRDSAMYRCASSSGPLNEQFFGPGTRLTVL.

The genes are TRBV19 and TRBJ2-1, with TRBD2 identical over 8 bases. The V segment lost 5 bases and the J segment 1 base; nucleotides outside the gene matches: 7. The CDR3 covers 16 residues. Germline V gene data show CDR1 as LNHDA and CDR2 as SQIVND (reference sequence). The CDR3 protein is CASSSRREVSYNEQFF. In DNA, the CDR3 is TGTGCCAGTAGTTCAAGGCGGGAGGTTTCCTACAATGAGCAGTTCTTC.

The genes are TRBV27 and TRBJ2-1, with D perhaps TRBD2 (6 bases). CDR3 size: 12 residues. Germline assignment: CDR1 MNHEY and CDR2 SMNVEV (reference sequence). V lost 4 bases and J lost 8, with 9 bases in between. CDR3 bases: TGTGCCAGCAGTTGGTCGGGGGATGAGCAGTTCTTC. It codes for CASSWSGDEQFF.

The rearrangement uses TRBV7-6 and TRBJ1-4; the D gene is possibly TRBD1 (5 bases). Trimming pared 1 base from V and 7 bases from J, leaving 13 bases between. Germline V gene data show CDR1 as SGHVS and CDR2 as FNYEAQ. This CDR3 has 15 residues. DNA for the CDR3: TGTGCCAGCAGCTTAGGTCAGGGAGTTCCTGAAAAACTGTTTTTT. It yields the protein CASSLGQGVPEKLFF. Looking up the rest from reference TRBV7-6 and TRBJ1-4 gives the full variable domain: GAGVSQSPRYKVTKRGQDVALRCDPISGHVSLYWYRQALGQGPEFLTYFNYEAQQDKSGLPNDRFSAERPEGSISTLTIQRTEQRDSAMYRCASSLGQGVPEKLFFGSGTQLSVL.

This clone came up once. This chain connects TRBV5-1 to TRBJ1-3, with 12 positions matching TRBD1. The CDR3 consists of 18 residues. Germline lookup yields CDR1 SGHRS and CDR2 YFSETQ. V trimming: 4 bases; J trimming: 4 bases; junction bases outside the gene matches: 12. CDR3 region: CASSVKPGQGASGNTIYF. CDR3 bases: TGCGCCAGCAGCGTTAAGCCGGGACAGGGGGCTTCCGGAAACACCATATATTTT.

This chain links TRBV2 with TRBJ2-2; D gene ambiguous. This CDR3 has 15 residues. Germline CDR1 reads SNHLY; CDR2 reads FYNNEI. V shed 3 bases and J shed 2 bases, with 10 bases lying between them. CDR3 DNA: TGTGCCAGCAGTGAGTGGAACAGAAACACCGGGGAGCTGTTTTTT. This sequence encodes CASSEWNRNTGELFF. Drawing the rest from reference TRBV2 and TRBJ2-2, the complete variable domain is EPEVTQTPSHQVTQMGQEVILRCVPISNHLYFYWYRQILGQKVEFLVSFYNNEISEKSEIFDDQFSVERPDGSNFTLKIRSTKLEDSAMYFCASSEWNRNTGELFFGEGSRLTVL.

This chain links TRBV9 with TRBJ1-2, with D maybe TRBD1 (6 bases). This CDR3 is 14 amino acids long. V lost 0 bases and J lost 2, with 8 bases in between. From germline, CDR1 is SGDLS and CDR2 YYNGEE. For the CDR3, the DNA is TGTGCCAGCAGCGTAGTAGGACAGAACTATGGCTACACCTTC. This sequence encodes CASSVVGQNYGYTF.

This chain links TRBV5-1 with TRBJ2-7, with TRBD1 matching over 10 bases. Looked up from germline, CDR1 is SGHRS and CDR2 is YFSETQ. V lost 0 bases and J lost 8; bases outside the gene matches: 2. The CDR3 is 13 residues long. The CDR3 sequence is CASSLGQGAQQYF. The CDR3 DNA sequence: TGCGCCAGCAGCTTGGGACAGGGGGCGCAGCAGTACTTC. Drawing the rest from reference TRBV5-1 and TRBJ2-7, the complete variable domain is KAGVTQTPRYLIKTRGQQVTLSCSPISGHRSVSWYQQTPGQGLQFLFEYFSETQRNKGNFPGRFSGRQFSNSRSEMNVSTLELGDSALYLCASSLGQGAQQYFGPGTRLTVT.

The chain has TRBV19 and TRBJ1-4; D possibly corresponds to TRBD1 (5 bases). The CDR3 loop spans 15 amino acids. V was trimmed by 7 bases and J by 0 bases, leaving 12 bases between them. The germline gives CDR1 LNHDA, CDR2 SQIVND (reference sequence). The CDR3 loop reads CASTPGRATNEKLFF. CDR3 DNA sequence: TGTGCCAGTACGCCAGGGCGGGCAACTAATGAAAAACTGTTTTTT.

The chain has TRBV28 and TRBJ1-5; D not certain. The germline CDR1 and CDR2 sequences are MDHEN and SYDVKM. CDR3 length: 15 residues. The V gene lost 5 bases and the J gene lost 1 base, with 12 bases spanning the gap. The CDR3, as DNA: TGTGCCAGCAGTCCGGTGGACGAAAGCAATCAGCCCCAGCATTTT. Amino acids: CASSPVDESNQPQHF. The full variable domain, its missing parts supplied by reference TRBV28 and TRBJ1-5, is DVKVTQSSRYLVKRTGEKVFLECVQDMDHENMFWYRQDPGLGLRLIYFSYDVKMKEKGDIPEGYSVSREKKERFSLILESASTNQTSMYLCASSPVDESNQPQHFGDGTRLSIL.